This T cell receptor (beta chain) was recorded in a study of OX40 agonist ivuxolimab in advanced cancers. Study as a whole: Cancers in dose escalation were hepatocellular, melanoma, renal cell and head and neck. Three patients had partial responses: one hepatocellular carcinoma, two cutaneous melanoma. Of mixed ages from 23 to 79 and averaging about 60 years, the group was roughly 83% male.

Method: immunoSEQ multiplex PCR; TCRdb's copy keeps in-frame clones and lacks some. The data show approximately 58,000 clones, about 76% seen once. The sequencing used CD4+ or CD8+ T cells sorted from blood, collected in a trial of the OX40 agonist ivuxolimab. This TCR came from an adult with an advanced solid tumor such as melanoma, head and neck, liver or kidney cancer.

The CDR3 loop is CASSWQSSYEQYF. CDR3 coding DNA: TGTGCCAGCAGCTGGCAGAGCTCCTACGAGCAGTACTTC. The chain has TRBV5-4 and TRBJ2-7; D is unclear. The CDR3 runs 13 residues. Trimming pared 3 bases from V and 0 bases from J, leaving 7 bases between. The germline V gene has CDR1 SGHNT and CDR2 YYREEE (reference sequence).